Sequencing of this TCR beta chain was carried out in a study of T cell changes during pregnancy in multiple sclerosis. Germline V gives CDR1 MNHEY, CDR2 SMNVEV (reference sequence). The CDR3 has 14 amino acids. J lost 1 base, V lost 2 bases, and 0 bases had no gene match. TCRdb's table, derived via immunoSEQ multiplex PCR, lists solely in-frame clones and lacks some. Altogether more than 25,000 clones are present, about nine tenths being singletons, with the ten largest covering under 5%. The receptor was isolated from a female donor in good health, enrolled as a control in a pregnancy study. Specimen: CD8+ T cells from peripheral blood mononuclear cells, collected in the second trimester of pregnancy. The chain joins TRBV27 to TRBJ2-3, with 7 bases lining up with TRBD2. The CDR3 protein is CASSLRGGTDTQYF. The CDR3 nucleotides are TGTGCCAGCAGTTTACGGGGGGGCACAGATACGCAGTATTTT.